This T cell receptor (beta chain) was identified in a study of blood T cell repertoires in COVID-19. For the study at large: COVID-19 samples collected from the United States, Italy and Spain covered acute and convalescent phases. In each case, the material was cDNA or gDNA derived from T cells, B-cell-depleted T cells, or PBMCs.

In the original processing: Estimated nucleated cell counts came from reference gene primer amplification. Profiled with immunoSEQ multiplex PCR; TCRdb holds only in-frame clones, not every one. V, J and clone size are those of that table, while D and trimming were read from the DNA. The sample consists of about 45,000 clones, about nine tenths of them appearing once. Sample: peripheral blood. This receptor was identified in a woman of 80 years or more with active COVID-19.

The DNA of the CDR3 is TGCGCCGGCTCACCAAATTTGGGACAGCTCCCCTACGAGCAGTACTTC. Translating gives CAGSPNLGQLPYEQYF. V gene TRBV10-2 combines with J gene TRBJ2-7; 7 nucleotides align to TRBD1. The CDR3 contains 16 residues. The J segment lost 2 bases and the V segment lost 11 bases, leaving 18 bases of the junction unmatched. Looked up from germline, CDR1 is WSHSY and CDR2 is SAAADI.